The T cell receptor beta chain under discussion was sequenced for a study of T cells in Graves' hyperthyroidism and ophthalmopathy. After removal of 5 bases from V and 6 bases from J, the junction contained 6 bases not matched to a gene. The CDR3 runs to 15 residues. RNA transcripts gave rise to amplified TCR beta CDR3 regions. The primer set for the first-round RT-PCR of the TCR CDR3 was HTBI. TCRdb used MiXCR to reprocess the multiplex PCR reads, holding one entry per CDR3 protein. The sample holds about 410,000 distinct CDR3 sequences, about 15% seen once. This clonotype was counted ten times or more.

Specimen: blood. This TCR was sampled from a woman in her twenties or thirties with Graves' ophthalmopathy. V gene TRBV12-3 or TRBV12-4 combines with J gene TRBJ2-2, with 10 bases identical to TRBD2. CDR3 sequence (DNA): TGTGCCAGCAGTGGGGGACTAGCGAGGTCCGGGGAGCTGTTTTTT. It is translated as CASSGGLARSGELFF.